A single T cell receptor (beta chain) is shown here with its context. Its antigen is not known. This specimen belongs to a study of beta chain features in type 1 diabetes. In the study overall: Examination spanned over 85,000,000 sorted cells from all samples. Study-level findings and limits: The study found that naive, central memory and Treg TCRB repertoires appeared more similar in patients than in healthy donors. Within each of all four CD4+ subsets, Type 1 diabetes patients had TCRB CDR3s that were moderately but significantly shorter. Shorter templates may be favored by PCR, equally so in patients and controls.

This CDR3 is built from 15 residues. Germline V gene sequence: CDR1 KGHSH, CDR2 LQKENI. V lost 5 bases, J lost 5 bases, and 10 bases stayed unmatched. Expressed TCRB transcripts were sequenced because the entire RNA isolate underwent reverse transcription. Here immunoSEQ multiplex PCR was the method, and the copy in TCRdb shows in-frame clones only, minus some. The sample lists 400,000 or so clones, 9.6% occurring once. Sorted CD4+ subsets: naive, central memory, regulatory, stem cell-like memory (CD45RO/CCR7/CD25/CD127/CD95/CD27 panel). The sequencing sample was made of central memory CD4+ T cells from blood. This clonotype was obtained from a man aged 30 to 39 with type 1 diabetes. The chain joins TRBV18 to TRBJ2-7; TRBD1 matches 9 bases. The CDR3 sequence is CASSTTGTGTDEQYF. The CDR3 nucleotides are TGTGCCAGCTCAACAACCGGGACAGGGACCGACGAGCAGTACTTC.